This T cell receptor beta chain emerged from a study of technical replicates of blood from a few donors. Repertoires were generated with immunoSEQ multiplex PCR, while TCRdb's copy carries only in-frame clones and drops some. The sample has around 80,000 clones; approximately 98% are singletons. The CDR3 is 15 amino acids. Trimming took 7 bases from V and 5 from J; bases not matched to a gene: 14. Germline CDR1 reads SGHRS; CDR2 reads YFSETQ. The sample consisted of T cells isolated from PBMCs. This receptor was identified in a human donor in good health. The chain links TRBV5-1 to TRBJ2-7; 8 bases align to TRBD1. CDR3: CASRGEAGGVNEQYF. DNA of the CDR3: TGCGCCAGCCGGGGAGAGGCAGGGGGCGTAAACGAGCAGTACTTC.